Below are 30 T cell receptor beta chains sequenced from a single sample in a study of blood T cell repertoires in COVID-19. Profiled with immunoSEQ multiplex PCR; TCRdb holds only in-frame clones, not every one. The table records about 68,000 clones, approximately 88% of them present only once. Material for sequencing was peripheral blood. The receptors were sampled from a man aged 50 to 59 with active COVID-19.

The chain is built from TRBV3-1 (or the pseudogene TRBV3-2) and TRBJ1-4; tentative D call: TRBD1 (5 bases). Deletions cut 2 bases from V and 2 bases from J, with 6 bases between. The length of the CDR3 is 14 residues. Germline CDR1 is LGHDT and CDR2 is YNNKEL (reference sequence). The CDR3 reads CASSQRGTNEKLFF. The DNA for the CDR3 is TGTGCCAGCAGCCAAAGGGGTACTAATGAAAAACTGTTTTTT.

The V and J genes are TRBV6-5 and TRBJ1-1; D perhaps matches TRBD1 (6 bases). Between the trimmed V and J ends, which lost 6 bases and 1 base, there was a span of 12 bases. The germline V gene encodes CDR1 MNHEY and CDR2 SVGAGI. The CDR3 sequence is 14 residues long. CDR3: CASRLGARNTEAFF. CDR3 in DNA: TGTGCCAGCAGGCTGGGGGCGCGGAACACTGAAGCTTTCTTT.

CDR3 in amino acids: CASSRDSTLVGYTF. In DNA form, the CDR3 reads TGTGCCAGCAGCCGGGACAGTACTTTGGTCGGCTACACCTTC. V gene TRBV6-5 combines with J gene TRBJ1-2; 7 nucleotides match TRBD1. CDR3 length: 14 amino acids. Germline trimming cut 6 bases from V and 8 bases from J; bases unmatched to any gene: 12. Germline CDR1 reads MNHEY; CDR2 reads SVGAGI.

This clone was observed a single time. The chain employs TRBV19 and TRBJ2-1, with D perhaps TRBD1 (6 bases). The V gene lost 4 bases and the J gene lost 2 bases, with 27 bases spanning the gap. Germline V gives CDR1 LNHDA, CDR2 SQIVND (reference sequence). This CDR3 comprises 20 residues. The CDR3 loop is CASSKSLGAAVITAYNEQFF. As DNA, the CDR3 is TGTGCCAGTAGTAAATCCCTGGGGGCCGCAGTAATTACCGCCTACAATGAGCAGTTCTTC.

The V and J genes are TRBV30 and TRBJ1-1, with a tentative D call TRBD1 (5 bases). The germline V gene encodes CDR1 GTSNPN and CDR2 SVGIG (reference sequence). The CDR3 is made up of 13 amino acids. Trimming left V 4 bases short and J 0 bases short, with 9 bases between. This CDR3 is CAWTRQLNTEAFF. The CDR3 coding sequence is TGTGCCTGGACTCGACAGTTGAACACTGAAGCTTTCTTT.

This sequence joins TRBV3-1 (or the pseudogene TRBV3-2) and TRBJ2-1; a weak D match, TRBD1 (6 bases). This CDR3 contains 15 residues. Deletions cut 4 bases from V and 2 bases from J, with 12 bases between. The germline CDR1 and CDR2 sequences are LGHDT and YNNKEL (reference sequence). CDR3 coding DNA: TGTGCCAGCAGCCTACGAGGGGGAACCTACAATGAGCAGTTCTTC. Translating gives CASSLRGGTYNEQFF.

This chain connects TRBV3-1 (or the pseudogene TRBV3-2) to TRBJ2-2, with 7 bases aligning to TRBD1. The CDR3 covers 14 residues. Trimming removed 7 bases from V and 7 bases from J; junction bases left unmatched: 9. Germline-derived CDR1 and CDR2 are LGHDT and YNNKEL (reference sequence). CDR3 in amino acids: CASTRQGSVGELFF. The CDR3, as DNA: TGTGCCAGCACTCGACAGGGCTCAGTCGGGGAGCTGTTTTTT.

The sample holds a few counts of this clone. The DNA of the CDR3 is TGTGCCAGCAGCCAAGATGCGGGAGATACGCAGTATTTT. Translating gives CASSQDAGDTQYF. V and J are TRBV3-1 (or the pseudogene TRBV3-2) and TRBJ2-3; D is perhaps TRBD2 (5 bases). The CDR3 length is 13 residues. The V end was cut by 0 bases, the J end by 5 bases, with 6 bases between. Germline assignment: CDR1 LGHDT and CDR2 YNNKEL (reference sequence).

V and J are TRBV6-4 and TRBJ1-6, with D hard to call. CDR3 length: 13 amino acids. V gave up 11 bases and J gave up 5 bases, with 13 bases separating them. The V gene's germline CDR1 is MRHNA and CDR2 SNTAGT. The CDR3 spells CAVEGVDNSPLHF. The CDR3 DNA is TGTGCCGTTGAGGGAGTTGATAATTCACCCCTCCACTTT.

This rearrangement joins TRBV7-9 to TRBJ1-3, with 7 bases aligning to TRBD1. This CDR3 comprises 13 residues. Germline CDR1 SEHNR, CDR2 FQNEAQ (reference sequence). V trimming: 5 bases; J trimming: 9 bases; junction bases outside the gene matches: 7. The chain's CDR3 is CASSPPPGGTIYF. Written as DNA, the CDR3 is TGTGCCAGCAGCCCACCACCAGGGGGCACCATATATTTT. The full variable domain, rest sourced from reference TRBV7-9 and TRBJ1-3, is DTGVSQNPRHKITKRGQNVTFRCDPISEHNRLYWYRQTLGQGPEFLTYFQNEAQLEKSRLLSDRFSAERPKGSFSTLEIQRTEQGDSAMYLCASSPPPGGTIYFGEGSWLTVV.

This chain joins TRBV23-1 and TRBJ2-3; weak D call: TRBD1 (6 bases). TRBV23-1 is an ORF, with its function uncertain. The CDR3 loop spans 17 amino acids. The ends were cut back, 7 bases at V and 0 bases at J, with 20 bases in the middle. In DNA form, the CDR3 reads TGCGCCAGCAATGTAGGACAGTGTTCACCTAGCACAGATACGCAGTATTTT. Amino acid sequence: CASNVGQCSPSTDTQYF.

The V gene is TRBV12-5, the J gene TRBJ1-2; no clear D gene. The ends were cut back, 6 bases at V and 0 bases at J, with 11 bases in the middle. The CDR3 is 14 residues long. Germline V lookup: CDR1 LGHNT, CDR2 FRNRAP. CDR3 region: CASGPGGANYGYTF. The CDR3, as DNA: TGTGCTAGTGGCCCCGGCGGAGCTAACTATGGCTACACCTTC.

The chain links TRBV4-1 to TRBJ1-5; 7 bases are shared with TRBD1. V shed 1 base and J 4 bases; nucleotides not matched to a gene: 4. This CDR3 is 15 amino acids long. Germline CDR1 is MGHRA and CDR2 is YSYEKL. The DNA of the CDR3 is TGCGCCAGCAGCCAAGTAGCAGGGGGTAATCAGCCCCAGCATTTT. It codes for CASSQVAGGNQPQHF.

This chain links TRBV7-9 with TRBJ2-7; possibly TRBD1 for D (7 bases). The V end lost 4 bases, the J end lost 2 bases, and 18 bases lay between the germline ends. The germline V gene has CDR1 SEHNR and CDR2 FQNEAQ (reference sequence). This CDR3 comprises 16 residues. CDR3: CASSSPRGVATYEQYF. The CDR3, as DNA: TGTGCCAGCAGCTCCCCCAGGGGGGTCGCAACCTACGAGCAGTACTTC.

The rearrangement links TRBV6-5 to TRBJ1-1; the match to TRBD1 covers 8 bases. CDR3 length: 15 amino acids. The V gene's germline CDR1 is MNHEY and CDR2 SVGAGI. The J segment lost 5 bases and the V segment lost 10 bases, leaving 15 bases of the junction unmatched. CDR3: CATLSSRGLRTEAFF. CDR3 bases: TGTGCCACCCTGTCGAGCAGGGGGCTTCGAACTGAAGCTTTCTTT.

The chain links TRBV6-5 to TRBJ1-2, with no clear D. The CDR3 loop spans 13 amino acids. Germline V gives CDR1 MNHEY, CDR2 SVGAGI. Trimming stripped 2 bases from V and 5 bases from J, with 9 bases between. CDR3 in amino acids: CASSYRSLYGYTF. In DNA, the CDR3 is TGTGCCAGCAGTTACCGGTCTCTATATGGCTACACCTTC.

V usage is TRBV19 and J usage is TRBJ2-1; 7 bases fit TRBD1. Germline V gene lookup returns CDR1 LNHDA and CDR2 SQIVND (reference sequence). After removal of 3 bases from V and 5 bases from J, the junction contained 10 bases not matched to a gene. CDR3 length: 16 amino acids. The CDR3: CASSIHPGTADNEQFF. CDR3 nucleotides: TGTGCCAGTAGTATTCATCCTGGGACAGCTGACAATGAGCAGTTCTTC. The whole variable domain, remainder taken from reference TRBV19 and TRBJ2-1, is DGGITQSPKYLFRKEGQNVTLSCEQNLNHDAMYWYRQDPGQGLRLIYYSQIVNDFQKGDIAEGYSVSREKKESFPLTVTSAQKNPTAFYLCASSIHPGTADNEQFFGPGTRLTVL.

The chain is built from TRBV25-1 and TRBJ1-4; TRBD1 matches 9 bases. CDR3 length: 15 residues. With V trimmed by 5 bases and J by 8 bases, 9 bases remained unmatched. Germline loops: CDR1 MGHDK, CDR2 SYGVNS. The CDR3 sequence is CASSPRTGEGEKLFF. The DNA of the CDR3 is TGTGCCAGCAGTCCCCGGACAGGGGAAGGAGAAAAACTGTTTTTT. The variable domain in full, completed from reference TRBV25-1 and TRBJ1-4, reads EADIYQTPRYLVIGTGKKITLECSQTMGHDKMYWYQQDPGMELHLIHYSYGVNSTEKGDLSSESTVSRIRTEHFPLTLESARPSHTSQYLCASSPRTGEGEKLFFGSGTQLSVL.

The V and J genes are TRBV4-2 and TRBJ2-5, with TRBD1 as a possible D gene (6 bases). The CDR3 sequence is 12 residues long. V dropped 8 bases and J dropped 4 bases, with 11 bases sitting between them. Germline V gene sequence: CDR1 LGHNA, CDR2 YNFKEQ. The CDR3 spells CASGTGTETQYF. The CDR3 bases are TGTGCCAGCGGAACAGGGACAGAGACCCAGTACTTC.

The count of this clone is one. CDR3 nucleotide sequence: TGCGCCAGCAGCTTGGGGACTAGCCCAGATACGCAGTATTTT. Its protein product is CASSLGTSPDTQYF. The V call is TRBV5-1, the J call TRBJ2-3; 8 positions agree with TRBD2. Germline lookup yields CDR1 SGHRS and CDR2 YFSETQ. This CDR3 has 14 amino acids. V gave up 0 bases and J gave up 4 bases; unmatched junction bases: 1. Full variable domain (rest looked up from reference TRBV5-1 and TRBJ2-3): KAGVTQTPRYLIKTRGQQVTLSCSPISGHRSVSWYQQTPGQGLQFLFEYFSETQRNKGNFPGRFSGRQFSNSRSEMNVSTLELGDSALYLCASSLGTSPDTQYFGPGTRLTVL.

The V and J genes are TRBV6-6 and TRBJ2-1; 9 bases agree with TRBD2. Per germline, CDR1 MNHNY and CDR2 SVGAGI (reference sequence). The CDR3 spans 16 residues. V was clipped by 3 bases and J by 8 bases; unmatched bases: 11. This CDR3 reads CASSYVAGAGKDEQFF. DNA of the CDR3: TGTGCCAGCAGTTATGTAGCGGGGGCGGGTAAGGATGAGCAGTTCTTC.

The chain combines TRBV2 with TRBJ2-7; TRBD1 is a possible D gene (5 bases). From germline, CDR1 is SNHLY and CDR2 FYNNEI. Between the trimmed V and J ends, which lost 3 bases and 4 bases, there was a span of 10 bases. This CDR3 comprises 13 residues. This CDR3 is CASSDATAYEQYF. Here the CDR3 DNA reads TGTGCCAGCAGTGATGCGACAGCGTACGAGCAGTACTTC.

V and J are TRBV2 and TRBJ1-4; 9 nucleotides agree with TRBD1. Germline values: CDR1 SNHLY, CDR2 FYNNEI. V lost 1 base and J lost 5; bases outside the gene matches: 2. The CDR3 consists of 15 residues. For the CDR3, the DNA is TGTGCCAGCAGTGAAGGGGGGACAGGGAATGAAAAACTGTTTTTT. Translating gives CASSEGGTGNEKLFF. The full variable domain, with the rest looked up from reference TRBV2 and TRBJ1-4, is EPEVTQTPSHQVTQMGQEVILRCVPISNHLYFYWYRQILGQKVEFLVSFYNNEISEKSEIFDDQFSVERPDGSNFTLKIRSTKLEDSAMYFCASSEGGTGNEKLFFGSGTQLSVL.

The chain couples TRBV12-5 to TRBJ2-7; D gene uncertain. The CDR3 contains 12 residues. Germline V gives CDR1 LGHNT, CDR2 FRNRAP. V lost 3 bases to trimming and J lost 6 bases, with 9 bases between them. CDR3 protein: CASGFEQIEQYF. The CDR3 nucleotides read TGTGCTAGTGGTTTCGAACAGATCGAGCAGTACTTC.

The chain recombines TRBV5-8 with TRBJ2-3, with a tentative D call TRBD2 (6 bases). V lost 7 bases and J 1 base, leaving 10 bases between the germline ends. Germline lookup yields CDR1 SGHTS and CDR2 YDEGEE. The CDR3 length is 13 residues. This CDR3 reads CASSASGTDTQYF. CDR3 in DNA: TGTGCCAGCTCGGCTAGCGGCACAGATACGCAGTATTTT.

The V gene is TRBV5-1, the J gene TRBJ2-7; TRBD2 matches at 7 bases. V lost 5 bases to trimming and J lost 0 bases; unmatched junction nucleotides: 5. Germline V gene data show CDR1 as SGHRS and CDR2 as YFSETQ. The CDR3 has 14 residues. DNA for the CDR3: TGCGCCAGCAGGGGAACTAGCGACTCCTACGAGCAGTACTTC. It specifies CASRGTSDSYEQYF.

This clone has ten or more counts. The chain uses TRBV15 and TRBJ1-5; D unresolved. The CDR3 loop spans 14 amino acids. The germline V and J ends were trimmed by 0 bases and 7 bases, with 10 bases remaining between them. In germline, CDR1 is LNHNV, CDR2 YYDKDF (reference sequence). The CDR3 reads CATSRDGSGQPQHF. CDR3 bases: TGTGCCACCAGCAGAGACGGATCAGGACAGCCCCAGCATTTT.

The V call is TRBV4-3, the J call TRBJ2-1, with TRBD1 matching over 8 bases. CDR1 and CDR2 (germline): LGHNA, YSLEER. J lost 7 bases, V lost 3 bases, and 20 bases had no gene match. This CDR3 is built from 19 residues. CDR3 loop: CASSHGWAAGGSEGNEQFF. CDR3 nucleotide sequence: TGCGCCAGCAGCCACGGGTGGGCGGCAGGGGGCTCAGAAGGGAATGAGCAGTTCTTC.

Only a few counts were recorded for this clone. This sequence joins TRBV7-9 and TRBJ2-1, with 16 bases identical to TRBD2. From germline, CDR1 is SEHNR and CDR2 FQNEAQ (reference sequence). The CDR3 loop spans 17 amino acids. The J segment lost 10 bases and the V segment lost 5 bases, leaving 11 bases of the junction unmatched. The CDR3 reads CASSPGTSGGAWQEQFF. The CDR3 nucleotides are TGTGCCAGCAGCCCCGGGACTAGCGGGGGGGCCTGGCAGGAGCAGTTCTTC.

The rearrangement joins TRBV27 to TRBJ2-5, with a weak D call TRBD1 (5 bases). The CDR3 sequence is 17 residues long. Germline CDR1 and CDR2: MNHEY and SMNVEV (reference sequence). Trimming shortened V by 1 base and J by 5 bases, and 20 bases separated the two germline ends. Here the CDR3 DNA reads TGTGCCAGCAGTTTATTATCCTCCCAGGGCTTGGGGGAGACCCAGTACTTC. It yields the protein CASSLLSSQGLGETQYF.